Shown below are 25 T cell receptor beta chains from a single sample sequenced in a study of blood T cell repertoires in COVID-19. Sequencing was performed with immunoSEQ multiplex PCR; in TCRdb, only in-frame clones are kept and a portion is missing. This sample has about 300,000 clones, with around 88% found just once. The specimen sequenced was peripheral blood. Receptor source: a woman in her twenties or thirties who had recovered from COVID-19.

The chain links TRBV11-1 to TRBJ2-1; tentative D call: TRBD2 (5 bases). CDR3 length: 15 residues. V shed 3 bases and J shed 0 bases, with 9 bases lying between them. CDR1 SGHAT and CDR2 FQDESV come from the germline V gene (reference sequence). Here the CDR3 reads CASSFGESSYNEQFF. The CDR3 region has the DNA TGTGCCAGCAGCTTCGGGGAGAGCTCCTACAATGAGCAGTTCTTC. Drawing the rest from reference TRBV11-1 and TRBJ2-1, the complete variable domain is EAEVAQSPRYKITEKSQAVAFWCDPISGHATLYWYRQILGQGPELLVQFQDESVVDDSQLPKDRFSAERLKGVDSTLKIQPAELGDSAMYLCASSFGESSYNEQFFGPGTRLTVL.

This clone was seen only a few times. The chain has TRBV7-8 and TRBJ2-4, with 9 bases matching TRBD1. The germline CDR1 and CDR2 sequences are SGHVS and FQNEAQ. The CDR3 spans 15 residues. Trimming took 5 bases from V and 6 from J; bases not matched to a gene: 8. The CDR3 is CASSPPGTGINIQYF. The CDR3 DNA follows: TGTGCCAGCAGCCCGCCAGGGACAGGGATAAACATTCAGTACTTC.

This clone was detected a few times. The genes are TRBV7-2 and TRBJ2-2; no firm D call. This CDR3 comprises 14 residues. The germline V gene encodes CDR1 SGHTA and CDR2 FQGNSA. Between the trimmed V and J ends, which lost 4 bases and 1 base, there was a span of 7 bases. CDR3 sequence (DNA): TGTGCCAGCAGCTCCCCCATGAACACCGGGGAGCTGTTTTTT. Translating it yields CASSSPMNTGELFF.

The gene calls are TRBV5-1 and TRBJ1-1, with 8 bases fitting TRBD1. V lost 3 bases and J lost 4; bases outside the gene matches: 8. CDR1 and CDR2 (germline): SGHRS, YFSETQ. CDR3 length: 15 residues. CDR3 DNA: TGCGCCAGCAGCTACTCCGGACAGGGTACCACTGAAGCTTTCTTT. Residues: CASSYSGQGTTEAFF.

V and J are TRBV7-9 and TRBJ2-7; TRBD1 matches 9 bases. Trimming at V came to 3 bases and at J to 5 bases, leaving 5 bases not matched to a gene. The CDR3 has 14 residues. CDR1 is SEHNR and CDR2 is FQNEAQ in the germline V gene (reference sequence). Here the CDR3 DNA reads TGTGCCAGCAGCTTCCGGACAGGGGACGACGAGCAGTACTTC. Protein sequence: CASSFRTGDDEQYF. Supplemented by reference TRBV7-9 and TRBJ2-7, the full variable domain reads DTGVSQNPRHKITKRGQNVTFRCDPISEHNRLYWYRQTLGQGPEFLTYFQNEAQLEKSRLLSDRFSAERPKGSFSTLEIQRTEQGDSAMYLCASSFRTGDDEQYFGPGTRLTVT.

This rearrangement joins TRBV19 to TRBJ2-3, with D maybe TRBD1 (6 bases). There are 15 residues in the CDR3. CDR1 and CDR2 (germline): LNHDA, SQIVND (reference sequence). Trimming shortened V by 0 bases and J by 9 bases, and 16 bases separated the two germline ends. The CDR3 region is CASSIDLTPGQTQYF. CDR3 coding DNA: TGTGCCAGTAGTATAGATTTGACGCCGGGACAAACGCAGTATTTT. The variable domain in full, with the rest retrieved from reference TRBV19 and TRBJ2-3, is DGGITQSPKYLFRKEGQNVTLSCEQNLNHDAMYWYRQDPGQGLRLIYYSQIVNDFQKGDIAEGYSVSREKKESFPLTVTSAQKNPTAFYLCASSIDLTPGQTQYFGPGTRLTVL.

The chain links TRBV5-6 to TRBJ1-4; D is unclear. This CDR3 contains 18 residues. Trimming pared 0 bases from V and 3 bases from J, leaving 18 bases between. Germline assignment: CDR1 SGHDT and CDR2 YYEEEE. The CDR3 DNA is TGTGCCAGCAGCTTGGTCACGGCAGGCAGTGTAGCTAATGAAAAACTGTTTTTT. Translated, it gives CASSLVTAGSVANEKLFF.

This CDR3 is CASSLQGNSYEQYF. For the CDR3, the DNA is TGTGCCAGCAGTTTACAGGGAAATAGCTACGAGCAGTACTTC. This chain joins TRBV28 and TRBJ2-7; D possibly corresponds to TRBD1 (5 bases). The CDR3 spans 14 residues. V lost 2 bases and J lost 3, with 11 bases in between. CDR1 MDHEN and CDR2 SYDVKM come from the germline V gene.

The chain combines TRBV9 with TRBJ2-2; D is perhaps TRBD1 (5 bases). Between the trimmed V and J ends, which lost 0 bases and 1 base, there was a span of 7 bases. CDR3 size: 15 residues. Germline CDR1 and CDR2: SGDLS and YYNGEE. The CDR3 sequence: CASSVAGQNTGELFF. The CDR3 nucleotides are TGTGCCAGCAGCGTAGCAGGACAGAACACCGGGGAGCTGTTTTTT.

A note on this clone: This sample includes further DNA sequences coding for the same CDR3. The chain combines TRBV7-2 with TRBJ1-1, with a possible D match to TRBD1 (5 bases). Trimming pared 5 bases from V and 1 base from J, leaving 8 bases between. Germline V CDR1 and CDR2: SGHTA, FQGNSA. The CDR3 has 13 amino acids. CDR3 residues: CASSNQGNTEAFF. CDR3 in DNA: TGTGCCAGCAGCAACCAGGGGAACACTGAAGCTTTCTTT.

The rearrangement links TRBV4-3 to TRBJ2-7; D is perhaps TRBD2 (5 bases). The V and J ends lost 1 base and 4 bases respectively, with 20 bases between them. Germline assignment: CDR1 LGHNA and CDR2 YSLEER. The CDR3 is 17 amino acids. CDR3 in DNA: TGCGCCAGCAGCCAAGCCTATGAGAGGGAATGGTGGTACGAGCAGTACTTC. Amino acids: CASSQAYEREWWYEQYF.

V usage is TRBV19 and J usage is TRBJ1-1; 8 positions match TRBD1. The CDR3 covers 14 residues. V was clipped by 5 bases and J by 5 bases; unmatched bases: 7. Germline assignment: CDR1 LNHDA and CDR2 SQIVND (reference sequence). The CDR3 DNA follows: TGTGCCAGTAGTCCAGGGGGCCTCAGGACTGAAGCTTTCTTT. Protein product: CASSPGGLRTEAFF. Looking up the rest from reference TRBV19 and TRBJ1-1 gives the full variable domain: DGGITQSPKYLFRKEGQNVTLSCEQNLNHDAMYWYRQDPGQGLRLIYYSQIVNDFQKGDIAEGYSVSREKKESFPLTVTSAQKNPTAFYLCASSPGGLRTEAFFGQGTRLTVV.

This rearrangement joins TRBV12-3 or TRBV12-4 to TRBJ2-7, with D possibly being TRBD2 (5 bases). Deletions cut 1 base from V and 6 bases from J, with 10 bases between. CDR3 length: 13 residues. The CDR3: CASSLGGQAEQYF. In DNA form, the CDR3 reads TGTGCCAGCAGTTTAGGCGGGCAGGCCGAGCAGTACTTC.

This rearrangement joins TRBV11-2 to TRBJ1-2; D gene uncertain. CDR3 length: 13 residues. Trimming shortened V by 5 bases and J by 8 bases, and 15 bases separated the two germline ends. CDR1 and CDR2 from the germline V gene are SGHAT and FQNNGV. In DNA, the CDR3 is TGTGCCAGCAGCCCCCTAGCCCCGGGAGGCTACACCTTC. Residues: CASSPLAPGGYTF.

This rearrangement joins TRBV7-9 to TRBJ1-1; D ambiguous. The CDR3 sequence is 13 residues long. V was cut by 5 bases and J by 1 base, with 8 bases left in between. The germline gives CDR1 SEHNR, CDR2 FQNEAQ (reference sequence). CDR3 loop: CASSPTRNTEAFF. In DNA form, the CDR3 reads TGTGCCAGCAGCCCAACAAGGAACACTGAAGCTTTCTTT.

The CDR3 spells CASSLGPVQYGYTF. The CDR3 DNA reads as TGTGCCAGCAGTTTAGGGCCGGTCCAGTATGGCTACACCTTC. The chain links TRBV27 to TRBJ1-2, with D unclear. The V end was cut by 2 bases, the J end by 5 bases, with 12 bases between. Germline CDR1 MNHEY, CDR2 SMNVEV (reference sequence). This CDR3 spans 14 amino acids.

The J gene is TRBJ2-1, the V gene TRBV28; TRBD2 matches at 10 bases. CDR1 is MDHEN, CDR2 SYDVKM, per germline. The V and J ends lost 3 bases and 7 bases, in that order; junction bases with no gene match: 9. The CDR3 is 16 amino acids. The CDR3 is CASSFKRGGLRNEQFF. The CDR3 region has the DNA TGTGCCAGCAGTTTCAAGCGGGGGGGCCTGAGGAATGAGCAGTTCTTC.

The J gene is TRBJ1-1, the V gene TRBV9, with D perhaps TRBD1 (6 bases). The CDR3 contains 15 residues. Trimming cost V 3 bases and J 0 bases, with 12 bases left between them. Germline V gene sequence: CDR1 SGDLS, CDR2 YYNGEE. For the CDR3, the DNA is TGTGCCAGCAGCGCGCGGCAGGGGTTGAACACTGAAGCTTTCTTT. Translating gives CASSARQGLNTEAFF. The full variable domain, its missing parts supplied by reference TRBV9 and TRBJ1-1, is DSGVTQTPKHLITATGQRVTLRCSPRSGDLSVYWYQQSLDQGLQFLIQYYNGEERAKGNILERFSAQQFPDLHSELNLSSLELGDSALYFCASSARQGLNTEAFFGQGTRLTVV.

In this sample, this clone turned up a few times. CDR3 sequence: CASSQTGEPNGYTF. CDR3 DNA: TGTGCCAGCAGTCAGACAGGAGAACCCAATGGCTACACCTTC. The J gene is TRBJ1-2, the V gene TRBV6-5; the D gene is possibly TRBD1 (6 bases). The germline V and J ends were trimmed by 5 bases and 6 bases, with 16 bases remaining between them. CDR3 size: 14 residues. CDR1 and CDR2 (germline): MNHEY, SVGAGI.

Worth noting for this clone: Other DNA sequences of this sample code for an identical CDR3. The chain combines TRBV5-1 with TRBJ1-5; D ambiguous. This CDR3 has 14 residues. The germline CDR1 and CDR2 sequences are SGHRS and YFSETQ. V was shortened by 0 bases and J by 2 bases, with 6 bases between the two germline ends. This CDR3 reads CASSLGRGNQPQHF. The CDR3, as DNA: TGCGCCAGCAGCTTGGGACGGGGCAATCAGCCCCAGCATTTT.

For the CDR3, the DNA is TGTGCCAGCAGCCTTGCCGGGGGTACAGATACGCAGTATTTT. It encodes CASSLAGGTDTQYF. The gene calls are TRBV14 and TRBJ2-3, with D maybe TRBD2 (6 bases). The length of the CDR3 is 14 residues. Germline CDR1 is SGHDN and CDR2 is FVKESK. V shed 4 bases and J shed 3 bases, with 11 bases lying between them.

This chain uses TRBV4-1 with TRBJ2-5; TRBD2 matches 7 bases. With V trimmed by 5 bases and J by 5 bases, 14 bases remained unmatched. This CDR3 contains 16 residues. The germline V gene encodes CDR1 MGHRA and CDR2 YSYEKL. The CDR3 coding sequence is TGCGCCAGCAGCTCAGCCACGTGGGGAGGGTTCGAGACCCAGTACTTC. Encoded protein: CASSSATWGGFETQYF.

This clone occurred a few times. This sequence joins TRBV3-1 (or the pseudogene TRBV3-2) and TRBJ1-2, with a tentative D call TRBD1 (6 bases). The CDR3 runs 15 residues. V was pared by 2 bases and J by 2 bases, with 12 bases between. Germline CDR1 and CDR2: LGHDT and YNNKEL (reference sequence). CDR3 nucleotide sequence: TGTGCCAGCAGCCAATTGACAGGTTTGAACTATGGCTACACCTTC. Amino acids: CASSQLTGLNYGYTF.

This clone was detected only a few times. The chain joins TRBV3-1 (or the pseudogene TRBV3-2) to TRBJ1-6; D unresolved. The germline CDR1 and CDR2 sequences are LGHDT and YNNKEL (reference sequence). Trimming stripped 6 bases from V and 9 bases from J, with 15 bases between. This CDR3 spans 14 amino acids. The CDR3 is CASSPVSRSSPLHF. CDR3 sequence (DNA): TGTGCCAGCAGTCCAGTTTCCCGGAGTTCACCCCTCCACTTT.

The rearrangement links TRBV7-2 to TRBJ2-3, with a tentative D call TRBD1 (5 bases). The V and J ends lost 3 bases and 4 bases respectively, with 11 bases between them. In germline, CDR1 is SGHTA, CDR2 FQGNSA. The CDR3 totals 14 residues. CDR3 residues: CASSFFQGSDTQYF. The DNA for the CDR3 is TGTGCCAGCAGCTTCTTTCAGGGCTCAGATACGCAGTATTTT. The full variable domain, in which reference TRBV7-2 and TRBJ2-3 provide the parts outside the CDR3, is GAGVSQSPSNKVTEKGKDVELRCDPISGHTALYWYRQSLGQGLEFLIYFQGNSAPDKSGLPSDRFSAERTGGSVSTLTIQRTQQEDSAVYLCASSFFQGSDTQYFGPGTRLTVL.